The rows below give T cell receptor beta chains drawn from one sample of a study of T cell responses to AZD1222 COVID-19 vaccine. The data were produced by immunoSEQ multiplex PCR, yet TCRdb's version contains in-frame clones alone and is incomplete. The top ten hold 1.5% to 2% of the sample, which has about 180,000 clones, 90% to 95% seen once. The sequenced sample was peripheral blood, obtained 28 days after the second AZD1222 dose. These receptors were obtained from an adult who received the AZD1222 COVID-19 vaccine. Each CDR3 is given with its conserved first and last residue. Each record gives: clone size, J gene, D gene, V gene, CDR3 protein, CDR3 DNA. The D gene is left open where the match is weak. Clone sizes are given selectively: once, few, many, or a class where the clone is expanded.

. | TRBJ1-5 | . | TRBV7-2 | CASSLVWGSNQPQHF | TGTGCCAGCAGCTTAGTATGGGGTAGCAATCAGCCCCAGCATTTT
. | TRBJ2-3 | . | TRBV3-1/TRBV3-2 | CASSPGVTGTDTQYF | TGTGCCAGCAGCCCCGGGGTAACTGGCACAGATACGCAGTATTTT
. | TRBJ1-6 | TRBD1 | TRBV7-2 | CASRRTGSSYNSPLHF | TGTGCCAGCAGAAGGACAGGGAGCTCCTATAATTCACCCCTCCACTTT
. | TRBJ2-7 | TRBD2 | TRBV10-3 | CATLPGGLSVRTNSYEQYF | TGTGCCACCCTCCCGGGGGGGCTCTCAGTAAGAACAAACTCCTACGAGCAGTACTTC
. | TRBJ2-3 | . | TRBV12-3/TRBV12-4 | CASSFVRLDTQYF | TGTGCCAGCAGTTTTGTTCGACTAGATACGCAGTATTTT
. | TRBJ2-1 | . | TRBV6-2/TRBV6-3 | CASSYSRGVYNEQFF | TGTGCCAGCAGTTACTCGAGGGGGGTTTACAATGAGCAGTTCTTC
. | TRBJ2-3 | . | TRBV7-8 | CASSLGLGRTDTQYF | TGTGCCAGCAGCTTAGGGCTAGGCCGCACAGATACGCAGTATTTT
. | TRBJ1-6 | . | TRBV6-2/TRBV6-3 | CASSRGSDSPLHF | TGTGCCAGCAGCCGGGGCTCGGATTCACCCCTCCACTTT
. | TRBJ1-5 | . | TRBV2 | CASNSQGQGNQPQHF | TGTGCCAGCAATTCCCAGGGGCAGGGGAATCAGCCCCAGCATTTT
. | TRBJ2-2 | . | TRBV18 | CASSPPLWVGTGELFF | TGTGCCAGCTCACCACCGTTGTGGGTAGGAACCGGGGAGCTGTTTTTT
. | TRBJ2-5 | TRBD1 | TRBV19 | CASQQGARGTNERYQETQYF | TGTGCCAGTCAGCAGGGGGCGCGAGGTACGAACGAAAGGTACCAAGAGACCCAGTACTTC
. | TRBJ1-1 | . | TRBV6-1 | CASSEMWSKGEAFF | TGTGCCAGCAGTGAAATGTGGTCAAAGGGTGAAGCTTTCTTT
. | TRBJ1-1 | . | TRBV7-9 | CANRAVAMNTEAFF | TGTGCCAACCGGGCGGTCGCTATGAACACTGAAGCTTTCTTT
. | TRBJ1-1 | TRBD1 | TRBV11-3 | CASSQGATEAFF | TGTGCCAGCAGCCAGGGGGCCACTGAAGCTTTCTTT
. | TRBJ1-3 | . | TRBV4-3 | CASSQGPTVKSGNTIYF | TGCGCCAGCAGCCAAGGACCCACAGTTAAATCTGGAAACACCATATATTTT
. | TRBJ1-6 | . | TRBV7-2 | CASSLNRQDNSPLHF | TGTGCCAGCAGCTTAAATCGGCAAGATAATTCACCCCTCCACTTT
. | TRBJ2-7 | . | TRBV28 | CASSSSEGLSSYEQYF | TGTGCCAGCAGTTCATCGGAGGGCCTTAGCTCCTACGAGCAGTACTTC
. | TRBJ2-1 | TRBD2 | TRBV18 | CASSSISLTGGTNEQFF | TGTGCCAGCTCATCAATTAGTTTGACGGGGGGAACCAATGAGCAGTTCTTC
. | TRBJ2-3 | . | TRBV19 | CASSINFPGTSTDTQYF | TGTGCCAGTAGTATAAATTTCCCAGGGACGAGCACAGATACGCAGTATTTT
. | TRBJ1-4 | . | TRBV28 | CASSSSFPGQMFF | TGTGCCAGCAGCTCCTCGTTCCCGGGACAAATGTTTTTT
. | TRBJ2-1 | . | TRBV6-1 | CASSERYEQFF | TGTGCCAGCAGTGAACGCTATGAGCAGTTCTTC
. | TRBJ1-2 | . | TRBV28 | CATSQVPGYTF | TGTGCCACCTCACAGGTCCCTGGCTACACCTTC
. | TRBJ1-4 | . | TRBV5-1 | CASSSGGSNEKLFF | TGCGCCAGCAGCTCCGGGGGCTCTAATGAAAAACTGTTTTTT
few | TRBJ1-4 | . | TRBV6-5 | CATCSGRRVNEKLFF | TGTGCCACCTGCTCGGGCCGTCGGGTTAATGAAAAACTGTTTTTT
. | TRBJ1-2 | . | TRBV9 | CASSPREAARGYTF | TGTGCCAGCAGTCCTCGTGAAGCGGCCCGCGGCTACACCTTC
. | TRBJ2-1 | TRBD2 | TRBV3-1/TRBV3-2 | CASSPRTSYNEQFF | TGTGCCAGCAGCCCCAGGACTAGCTACAATGAGCAGTTCTTC
. | TRBJ2-3 | TRBD2 | TRBV3-1/TRBV3-2 | CASSQVRSGGGRDTQYF | TGTGCCAGCAGCCAAGTGAGGAGCGGGGGCGGCCGGGATACGCAGTATTTT
. | TRBJ1-2 | . | TRBV19 | CASSITGINGYTF | TGTGCCAGTAGTATAACAGGGATTAATGGCTACACCTTC
. | TRBJ1-1 | TRBD1 | TRBV28 | CASRKMGQGKAFF | TGTGCCAGCAGGAAAATGGGACAGGGTAAAGCTTTCTTT
once | TRBJ2-2 | . | TRBV27 | CASSRGPDGELFF | TGTGCCAGCAGCCGAGGTCCCGACGGGGAGCTGTTTTTT
. | TRBJ1-1 | . | TRBV27 | CASSLIPGGAGAFF | TGTGCCAGCAGTTTAATCCCTGGGGGGGCTGGGGCTTTCTTT
once | TRBJ2-6 | . | TRBV11-3 | CASSLDLLTLAGANVLTF | TGTGCCAGCAGCTTAGATCTTCTTACCCTGGCGGGGGCCAACGTCCTGACTTTC
. | TRBJ1-6 | . | TRBV27 | CASSDFSDDNSPLHF | TGTGCCAGCAGTGATTTTTCCGATGATAATTCACCCCTCCACTTT
. | TRBJ1-5 | . | TRBV6-5 | CASSQDRRKNQPQHF | TGTGCCAGCAGCCAGGACAGAAGAAAGAATCAGCCCCAGCATTTT
. | TRBJ2-5 | TRBD2 | TRBV6-4 | CASSPNALAGGETQYF | TGTGCCAGCAGCCCTAACGCCCTCGCGGGAGGAGAGACCCAGTACTTC
. | TRBJ2-5 | . | TRBV29-1 | CSVALQGETQYF | TGCAGCGTCGCCCTACAGGGAGAGACCCAGTACTTC
. | TRBJ1-6 | . | TRBV7-9 | CASRGLPENSPLHF | TGTGCCAGCAGGGGCCTCCCTGAGAATTCACCCCTCCACTTT
. | TRBJ2-5 | . | TRBV2 | CASSDLQETQYF | TGTGCCAGCAGTGACTTGCAAGAGACCCAGTACTTC
once | TRBJ2-3 | . | TRBV27 | CASSLGSTSTDTQYF | TGTGCCAGCAGTCTGGGGTCGACTAGCACAGATACGCAGTATTTT
. | TRBJ1-6 | . | TRBV12-3/TRBV12-4 | CASSFGNSPLHF | TGTGCCAGCAGTTTTGGTAATTCACCCCTCCACTTT
. | TRBJ1-2 | . | TRBV4-3 | CASSQDLRKPRSGYTF | TGCGCCAGCAGCCAAGATCTACGGAAACCCCGTTCTGGCTACACCTTC
. | TRBJ2-7 | . | TRBV19 | CASSNPLRGSYEQYF | TGTGCCAGTAGTAACCCCCTCCGGGGCTCCTACGAGCAGTACTTC
. | TRBJ2-7 | TRBD1 | TRBV19 | CASSMAWTGLYEQYF | TGTGCCAGTAGTATGGCGTGGACAGGGCTATACGAGCAGTACTTC
. | TRBJ2-7 | TRBD2 | TRBV19 | CASSRTSGRSEQYF | TGTGCCAGTAGTCGGACTAGCGGGAGGAGCGAGCAGTACTTC
. | TRBJ2-4 | . | TRBV24-1 | CATSDLKTGRQYF | TGTGCCACCAGTGATTTGAAAACAGGCCGTCAGTACTTC
. | TRBJ1-2 | . | TRBV5-4 | CASSSGQLSTSGYTF | TGTGCCAGCAGCTCGGGACAACTCTCGACTAGTGGCTACACCTTC